The 15 T cell receptor beta chains reported below all come from one sample, sequenced in a study of OX40 agonist ivuxolimab in advanced cancers. The repertoire was sequenced with immunoSEQ multiplex PCR; TCRdb's copy has only in-frame clones and lacks some. Among tens of thousands of clones listed, 81% were seen once. The material sequenced was CD4+ or CD8+ T cells sorted from blood, taken in a trial of the OX40 agonist ivuxolimab. Every receptor here comes from an adult with an advanced solid tumor such as melanoma, head and neck, liver or kidney cancer.

The gene calls are TRBV6-4 and TRBJ1-6; 8 positions agree with TRBD1. The germline V gene has CDR1 MRHNA and CDR2 SNTAGT. V dropped 9 bases and J dropped 2; count of bases not matched to a gene: 6. The CDR3 covers 15 residues. In DNA form, the CDR3 reads TGTGCCAGGAGGAGGACAGGGCCCTATAATTCACCCCTCCACTTT. Amino acid sequence: CARRRTGPYNSPLHF.

V usage is TRBV9 and J usage is TRBJ2-1, with D perhaps matching TRBD1 (6 bases). This CDR3 is built from 16 residues. V dropped 3 bases and J dropped 0 bases, with 13 bases sitting between them. Germline V gives CDR1 SGDLS, CDR2 YYNGEE. Written as DNA, the CDR3 is TGTGCCAGCAGCGCTATTGGGGGCTACTCCTACAATGAGCAGTTCTTC. Translated, it gives CASSAIGGYSYNEQFF. Full variable domain (rest looked up from reference TRBV9 and TRBJ2-1): DSGVTQTPKHLITATGQRVTLRCSPRSGDLSVYWYQQSLDQGLQFLIQYYNGEERAKGNILERFSAQQFPDLHSELNLSSLELGDSALYFCASSAIGGYSYNEQFFGPGTRLTVL.

The chain combines TRBV7-9 with TRBJ1-3, with unresolved D. Germline V gene data show CDR1 as SEHNR and CDR2 as FQNEAQ (reference sequence). V was trimmed by 5 bases and J by 0 bases, leaving 8 bases between them. This CDR3 comprises 14 residues. CDR3 sequence: CASSPSNSGNTIYF. Written as DNA, the CDR3 is TGTGCCAGCAGCCCCTCTAACTCTGGAAACACCATATATTTT.

J is TRBJ1-1 and V is TRBV21-1; the table calls TRBD1, which could not be checked here. TRBV21-1 is designated a pseudogene. This CDR3 comprises 16 residues. CDR3 in amino acids: CASSRRQGLMDTEAFF. The CDR3 DNA follows: TGTGCCAGCAGCCGTCGACAGGGACTTATGGACACTGAAGCTTTCTTT.

This clone appeared a single time. This chain connects TRBV4-2 to TRBJ2-3; 8 bases agree with TRBD2. V dropped 5 bases and J dropped 3; count of bases not matched to a gene: 4. The CDR3 is made up of 14 amino acids. Germline CDR1 and CDR2: LGHNA and YNFKEQ. The chain's CDR3 is CASSGGGRTDTQYF. For the CDR3, the DNA is TGTGCCAGCAGCGGGGGCGGGAGGACAGATACGCAGTATTTT.

V gene TRBV18 combines with J gene TRBJ1-1; maybe TRBD1 (5 bases). The length of the CDR3 is 15 residues. Germline loops: CDR1 KGHSH, CDR2 LQKENI. Trimming took 1 base from V and 4 from J, leaving 13 bases between them. CDR3 loop: CASSPQNAGITEAFF. The CDR3 nucleotides are TGTGCCAGCTCACCACAGAATGCAGGGATCACTGAAGCTTTCTTT.

The J gene is TRBJ2-7, the V gene TRBV18, with 9 bases identical to TRBD1. After removal of 3 bases from V and 8 bases from J, the junction contained 11 bases not matched to a gene. Germline-derived CDR1 and CDR2 are KGHSH and LQKENI. This CDR3 is built from 15 residues. This chain's CDR3 is CASSPPGTGPPKQYF. The CDR3 nucleotides are TGTGCCAGCTCACCCCCCGGGACAGGGCCCCCCAAGCAGTACTTC.

The chain uses TRBV5-4 and TRBJ1-2; D remains ambiguous. The V and J ends lost 4 bases and 1 base respectively, with 11 bases between them. CDR1 is SGHNT, CDR2 YYREEE, per germline (reference sequence). The CDR3 consists of 14 residues. CDR3 coding DNA: TGTGCCAGCAGCCCCACGACGGATAACTATGGCTACACCTTC. It yields the protein CASSPTTDNYGYTF.

The gene calls are TRBV14 and TRBJ2-3, with D possibly matching TRBD1 (6 bases). The V gene lost 0 bases and the J gene lost 0 bases, with 10 bases spanning the gap. Germline CDR1 and CDR2: SGHDN and FVKESK. The CDR3 totals 16 residues. The CDR3 here is CASSQDQDRSTDTQYF. The DNA of the CDR3 is TGTGCCAGCAGCCAAGATCAGGACAGAAGCACAGATACGCAGTATTTT. Variable domain in full (rest from reference TRBV14 and TRBJ2-3): EAGVTQFPSHSVIEKGQTVTLRCDPISGHDNLYWYRRVMGKEIKFLLHFVKESKQDESGMPNNRFLAERTGGTYSTLKVQPAELEDSGVYFCASSQDQDRSTDTQYFGPGTRLTVL.

This chain uses TRBV9 with TRBJ2-1, with 8 bases matching TRBD2. The CDR3 is 15 residues long. The ends lost 0 bases at V and 5 bases at J; junction bases unmatched: 4. Germline CDR1 and CDR2: SGDLS and YYNGEE. CDR3: CASSVVDSGNNEQFF. In nucleotides, the CDR3 is TGTGCCAGCAGCGTAGTAGATAGCGGGAACAATGAGCAGTTCTTC.

CDR3 nucleotide sequence: TGTGCCTGGACGAAAGGCCTAGCGGGACAAGAGACCCAGTACTTC. Its protein product is CAWTKGLAGQETQYF. The chain has TRBV30 and TRBJ2-5, with 9 bases identical to TRBD2. The CDR3 consists of 15 residues. V dropped 4 bases and J dropped 2; count of bases not matched to a gene: 8. Germline CDR1 is GTSNPN and CDR2 is SVGIG (reference sequence).

The CDR3: CASSFTQFNYGYTF. CDR3 bases: TGCGCCAGCAGCTTCACACAGTTCAACTATGGCTACACCTTC. The chain is built from TRBV5-1 and TRBJ1-2; D not certain. With 2 bases removed from V and 2 bases from J, the gap between germline ends came to 10 bases. CDR3 length: 14 amino acids. Germline loops: CDR1 SGHRS, CDR2 YFSETQ.

The CDR3 protein is CASSPRTRQGVKDTQYF. CDR3 sequence (DNA): TGTGCCAGCAGTCCTAGAACCCGACAGGGGGTGAAAGATACGCAGTATTTT. The chain recombines TRBV11-2 with TRBJ2-3, with 9 bases that match TRBD1. The CDR3 has 17 residues. With 6 bases clipped from V and 5 bases from J, the junction kept 15 bases outside the gene matches. Germline V CDR1 and CDR2: SGHAT, FQNNGV.

This clone was seen only once. V and J are TRBV27 and TRBJ2-6; D might be TRBD1 (6 bases). Germline V gene sequence: CDR1 MNHEY, CDR2 SMNVEV (reference sequence). Trimming stripped 6 bases from V and 0 bases from J, with 18 bases between. CDR3 length: 18 amino acids. CDR3 protein: CASREQGITYSGANVLTF. The CDR3 DNA follows: TGTGCCAGCAGGGAACAGGGAATCACTTACTCTGGGGCCAACGTCCTGACTTTC.

This clone was found a few times. The chain combines TRBV5-1 with TRBJ2-3, with 10 bases matching TRBD2. CDR1 and CDR2 (germline): SGHRS, YFSETQ. V trimming: 4 bases; J trimming: 0 bases; junction bases outside the gene matches: 11. CDR3 length: 18 residues. CDR3 residues: CASSIPASGGGSTDTQYF. The CDR3 DNA follows: TGCGCCAGCAGCATCCCGGCTAGCGGGGGCGGTAGCACAGATACGCAGTATTTT. Looking up the rest from reference TRBV5-1 and TRBJ2-3 gives the full variable domain: KAGVTQTPRYLIKTRGQQVTLSCSPISGHRSVSWYQQTPGQGLQFLFEYFSETQRNKGNFPGRFSGRQFSNSRSEMNVSTLELGDSALYLCASSIPASGGGSTDTQYFGPGTRLTVL.